The 15 T cell receptor beta chains below come from one sample, sequenced in a study of cytomegalovirus exposure and HLA in healthy donors. In the PCR, 60 Vbeta and 13 Jbeta primers were used. Only in-frame clones appear in the TCRdb table, and some are missing; sequencing was by immunoSEQ multiplex PCR. The sample holds roughly 80,000 clones; around four fifths are singletons and the top ten take 6.2%. Sequencing used PBMCs. The receptors were gathered from a woman between 50 and 59 years old in good health and CMV-seropositive.

DNA for the CDR3: TGTGCCAGCAGTACCCTAGGTGCAGGGCCCACTGAAGCTTTCTTT. As protein: CASSTLGAGPTEAFF. The rearrangement joins TRBV28 to TRBJ1-1; tentative D call: TRBD1 (5 bases). This CDR3 has 15 residues. V lost 5 bases and J 4 bases, leaving 17 bases between the germline ends. The V gene's germline CDR1 is MDHEN and CDR2 SYDVKM.

This clone was counted a few times. The genes are TRBV6-4 and TRBJ2-3; 9 positions match TRBD2. CDR3 length equals 16 residues. The V gene's germline CDR1 is MRHNA and CDR2 SNTAGT. V was clipped by 6 bases and J by 5 bases; unmatched bases: 12. The CDR3 loop reads CASSPAAGGVEDTQYF. CDR3 in DNA: TGTGCCAGCAGCCCCGCGGCGGGAGGGGTGGAAGATACGCAGTATTTT.

V is TRBV12-5 and J is TRBJ2-3, with 7 positions matching TRBD2. The CDR3 sequence is 13 residues long. J gave up 4 bases and V 7 bases, and 5 bases lay outside the gene matches. Germline assignment: CDR1 LGHNT and CDR2 FRNRAP. Here the CDR3 reads CASAPGGSDTQYF. The CDR3 DNA follows: TGTGCTAGTGCACCGGGAGGTTCAGATACGCAGTATTTT.

In this sample, this clone turned up a few times. In DNA form, the CDR3 reads TGTGCCAGCAGTGAGTTTAGCGGGGAGCTGTTTTTT. Its protein is CASSEFSGELFF. The rearrangement links TRBV2 to TRBJ2-2; D call uncertain. Trimming removed 3 bases at V and 7 bases at J, with 6 bases between. CDR1 and CDR2 from the germline V gene are SNHLY and FYNNEI. The CDR3 consists of 12 residues.

Only one count was recorded for this clone. J is TRBJ2-3 and V is TRBV5-6; 11 bases fit TRBD2. V shed 4 bases, J shed 6 bases, and the junction held 7 bases outside the gene matches. CDR3 size: 15 residues. Germline loops: CDR1 SGHDT, CDR2 YYEEEE. CDR3 protein: CASSDSGRGRDTQYF. In DNA form, the CDR3 reads TGTGCCAGCAGCGATAGCGGGAGGGGGCGGGATACGCAGTATTTT. Full variable domain (missing parts from reference TRBV5-6 and TRBJ2-3): DAGVTQSPTHLIKTRGQQVTLRCSPKSGHDTVSWYQQALGQGPQFIFQYYEEEERQRGNFPDRFSGHQFPNYSSELNVNALLLGDSALYLCASSDSGRGRDTQYFGPGTRLTVL.

For this clone: One end of the junction varies from germline; a read error may be responsible. This chain uses TRBV27 with TRBJ1-3; 8 bases agree with TRBD1. The CDR3 covers 17 residues. The germline CDR1 and CDR2 sequences are MNHEY and SMNVEV (reference sequence). The CDR3 region is CASGLSGQGLSGNTIYF. The CDR3 nucleotides are TGTGCCAGCGGTTTGAGTGGACAGGGACTCTCTGGAAACACCATATATTTT.

The rearrangement joins TRBV7-2 to TRBJ1-1; D remains ambiguous. Trimming removed 3 bases at V and 7 bases at J, with 9 bases between. Per the germline V gene, CDR1 is SGHTA and CDR2 is FQGNSA. The CDR3 length is 12 residues. CDR3 DNA: TGTGCCAGCAGCTTTACTCGGGGTGAAGCTTTCTTT. The encoded protein is CASSFTRGEAFF. The full variable domain, rest sourced from reference TRBV7-2 and TRBJ1-1, is GAGVSQSPSNKVTEKGKDVELRCDPISGHTALYWYRQSLGQGLEFLIYFQGNSAPDKSGLPSDRFSAERTGGSVSTLTIQRTQQEDSAVYLCASSFTRGEAFFGQGTRLTVV.

This clone has only one observation. This rearrangement joins TRBV2 to TRBJ1-2, with D unclear. V dropped 5 bases and J dropped 8 bases, with 15 bases sitting between them. Germline CDR1 SNHLY, CDR2 FYNNEI. The CDR3 is 13 amino acids. The CDR3 here is CASSPRPAGGYTF. DNA for the CDR3: TGTGCCAGCAGTCCTAGGCCAGCGGGCGGCTACACCTTC.

The chain links TRBV7-2 to TRBJ1-2, with a weak D call TRBD1 (5 bases). The CDR3 is 14 amino acids. Per germline, CDR1 SGHTA and CDR2 FQGNSA. V lost 1 base to trimming and J lost 1 base, with 7 bases between them. CDR3 region: CASSLGGINYGYTF. The CDR3 nucleotides read TGTGCCAGCAGCTTAGGGGGCATTAACTATGGCTACACCTTC.

The rearrangement joins TRBV6-1 to TRBJ2-5, with 7 bases aligning to TRBD1. CDR1 is MNHNS, CDR2 SASEGT, per germline. V lost 1 base to trimming and J lost 5 bases; unmatched junction nucleotides: 7. This CDR3 has 15 residues. The DNA of the CDR3 is TGTGCCAGCAGTGAAGTAGTCAGGGGGTGGGAGACCCAGTACTTC. Its translation is CASSEVVRGWETQYF.

The chain carries TRBV18 and TRBJ1-2; TRBD1 aligns across 8 bases. In germline, CDR1 is KGHSH, CDR2 LQKENI. This CDR3 comprises 13 residues. V shed 1 base and J 6 bases; nucleotides not matched to a gene: 1. CDR3 loop: CASSPLTGDGYTF. For the CDR3, the DNA is TGTGCCAGCTCACCACTGACAGGGGATGGCTACACCTTC. The full variable domain, completed using reference TRBV18 and TRBJ1-2, is NAGVMQNPRHLVRRRGQEARLRCSPMKGHSHVYWYRQLPEEGLKFMVYLQKENIIDESGMPKERFSAEFPKEGPSILRIQQVVRGDSAAYFCASSPLTGDGYTFGSGTRLTVV.

This clone was seen only once. V is TRBV5-6 and J is TRBJ2-6; 9 nucleotides align to TRBD2. CDR3 size: 18 residues. Trimming took 0 bases from V and 0 from J; bases not matched to a gene: 4. Germline V gives CDR1 SGHDT, CDR2 YYEEEE. CDR3 sequence reads: CASSLASGRNSGANVLTF. Written as DNA, the CDR3 is TGTGCCAGCAGCTTGGCGAGCGGGAGGAACTCTGGGGCCAACGTCCTGACTTTC.

The chain couples TRBV5-6 to TRBJ2-3; 11 bases line up with TRBD2. In germline, CDR1 is SGHDT, CDR2 YYEEEE. The CDR3 has 16 residues. V shed 1 base and J 6 bases; nucleotides not matched to a gene: 7. The chain's CDR3 is CASSLSGTSGWDTQYF. The CDR3 DNA follows: TGTGCCAGCAGCTTGTCCGGGACTAGCGGATGGGATACGCAGTATTTT.

This clone was found a few times. This rearrangement joins TRBV5-1 to TRBJ2-1; 10 bases map to TRBD2. CDR1 SGHRS and CDR2 YFSETQ come from the germline V gene. The CDR3 is made up of 15 amino acids. Trimming cost V 0 bases and J 9 bases; bases outside gene matches: 6. CDR3 region: CASSLEAGGFSEQFF. The CDR3 region has the DNA TGCGCCAGCAGCTTGGAAGCGGGAGGGTTTTCTGAGCAGTTCTTC.

The CDR3 DNA is TGCAGCGTTACCGGGACAGGGGGTGGGGCAGATACGCAGTATTTT. It is translated as CSVTGTGGGADTQYF. The chain links TRBV29-1 to TRBJ2-3, with 11 bases matching TRBD1. The CDR3 sequence is 15 residues long. J gave up 4 bases and V 5 bases, and 8 bases lay outside the gene matches. Germline V gene sequence: CDR1 SQVTM, CDR2 ANQGSEA.